The 15 T cell receptor beta chains in this list originate from one sample, sequenced in a study of T cell responses to AZD1222 COVID-19 vaccine. Sequencing used immunoSEQ multiplex PCR; TCRdb keeps in-frame clones, though not all of them. Among approximately 96,000 clones listed, roughly 86% were seen once. Sequences were derived from peripheral blood, sampled 28 days after the second AZD1222 dose. These receptors were collected from an adult who received the AZD1222 COVID-19 vaccine.

This clone was counted between two and nine times. V is TRBV28 and J is TRBJ1-1; D uncertain. In germline, CDR1 is MDHEN, CDR2 SYDVKM. Trimming took off 3 bases at V and 1 base at J, with 12 bases between the two ends. The CDR3 is 15 amino acids. The CDR3 sequence is CASSLTSAPNTEAFF. DNA of the CDR3: TGTGCCAGCAGTTTGACCTCGGCGCCGAACACTGAAGCTTTCTTT.

The chain couples TRBV5-4 to TRBJ1-4; possibly TRBD1 for D (5 bases). The CDR3 contains 15 residues. Germline CDR1 reads SGHNT; CDR2 reads YYREEE (reference sequence). Between the trimmed V and J ends, which lost 3 bases and 4 bases, there was a span of 13 bases. The CDR3 DNA reads as TGTGCCAGCAGCTGGGACGGGGGAGGTAATGAAAAACTGTTTTTT. Amino acids: CASSWDGGGNEKLFF.

The V gene is TRBV19, the J gene TRBJ1-2, with TRBD1 identical over 11 bases. The CDR3 loop spans 14 amino acids. Unmatched junction bases numbered 5, after V lost 4 bases and J lost 7 bases. Germline assignment: CDR1 LNHDA and CDR2 SQIVND (reference sequence). The CDR3 nucleotides read TGTGCCAGTAGTAGTACCGGGACAGGGGGTGGCTACACCTTC. This translates into CASSSTGTGGGYTF.

V is TRBV5-4 and J is TRBJ2-7; D ambiguous. Germline V gives CDR1 SGHNT, CDR2 YYREEE (reference sequence). V was clipped by 0 bases and J by 2 bases, with 3 bases between them. The CDR3 runs 12 residues. CDR3: CASSLGTYEQYF. The CDR3 coding sequence is TGTGCCAGCAGCTTGGGGACCTACGAGCAGTACTTC. Full variable domain (missing parts from reference TRBV5-4 and TRBJ2-7): ETGVTQSPTHLIKTRGQQVTLRCSSQSGHNTVSWYQQALGQGPQFIFQYYREEENGRGNFPPRFSGLQFPNYSSELNVNALELDDSALYLCASSLGTYEQYFGPGTRLTVT.

The CDR3 coding sequence is TGTGCCAGCAGCTCCCCCAGAGGACGGAGCTATGGCTACACCTTC. Amino acids: CASSSPRGRSYGYTF. J is TRBJ1-2 and V is TRBV11-2, with D unclear. Per the germline V gene, CDR1 is SGHAT and CDR2 is FQNNGV. The CDR3 length is 15 residues. The ends were cut back, 4 bases at V and 4 bases at J, with 16 bases in the middle.

This chain uses TRBV5-1 with TRBJ1-1; D ambiguous. With 0 bases removed from V and 0 bases from J, the gap between germline ends came to 6 bases. The CDR3 contains 14 residues. The germline gives CDR1 SGHRS, CDR2 YFSETQ. The CDR3 protein is CASSLATMNTEAFF. In DNA, the CDR3 is TGCGCCAGCAGCTTGGCCACGATGAACACTGAAGCTTTCTTT.

The chain links TRBV5-1 to TRBJ2-5, with D maybe TRBD2 (6 bases). Trimming pared 1 base from V and 4 bases from J, leaving 14 bases between. The V gene's germline CDR1 is SGHRS and CDR2 YFSETQ. The CDR3 extends over 15 amino acids. In DNA form, the CDR3 reads TGCGCCAGCAGCTTGACTAGCCTGGGTTTAGAGACCCAGTACTTC. Translated, it gives CASSLTSLGLETQYF.

The chain links TRBV19 to TRBJ2-7; TRBD2 agrees at 7 bases. Trimming cost V 1 base and J 2 bases; bases outside gene matches: 2. This CDR3 spans 14 amino acids. The germline V gene has CDR1 LNHDA and CDR2 SQIVND (reference sequence). The CDR3 DNA is TGTGCCAGTAGTATAGTTGCGGGGGCCTACGAGCAGTACTTC. This encodes CASSIVAGAYEQYF.

The V call is TRBV5-1, the J call TRBJ2-1; 13 positions match TRBD2. CDR3 length: 17 residues. Germline values: CDR1 SGHRS, CDR2 YFSETQ. Trimming removed 4 bases from V and 3 bases from J; junction bases left unmatched: 7. The CDR3 nucleotides are TGCGCCAGCAGCCGAGGACTAGCGGGGGCCCTCTACAATGAGCAGTTCTTC. Translated: CASSRGLAGALYNEQFF. The full variable domain, with the rest looked up from reference TRBV5-1 and TRBJ2-1, is KAGVTQTPRYLIKTRGQQVTLSCSPISGHRSVSWYQQTPGQGLQFLFEYFSETQRNKGNFPGRFSGRQFSNSRSEMNVSTLELGDSALYLCASSRGLAGALYNEQFFGPGTRLTVL.

The CDR3 nucleotides read TGTGCCAGCAGCTTGGCCAGGGGACTAGCCGAGTTCTTC. This sequence encodes CASSLARGLAEFF. V is TRBV5-6 and J is TRBJ2-1, with 9 bases lining up with TRBD2. Germline values: CDR1 SGHDT, CDR2 YYEEEE. V shed 0 bases and J 14 bases; nucleotides not matched to a gene: 6. CDR3 size: 13 residues.

The chain employs TRBV29-1 and TRBJ2-5; D ambiguous. This CDR3 spans 11 amino acids. Between the trimmed V and J ends, which lost 5 bases and 7 bases, there was a span of 11 bases. Germline V CDR1 and CDR2: SQVTM, ANQGSEA. The CDR3 bases are TGCAGCGTTCCCGGGCCCGGGACCCAGTACTTC. It translates to CSVPGPGTQYF. Supplemented by reference TRBV29-1 and TRBJ2-5, the full variable domain reads SAVISQKPSRDICQRGTSLTIQCQVDSQVTMMFWYRQQPGQSLTLIATANQGSEATYESGFVIDKFPISRPNLTFSTLTVSNMSPEDSSIYLCSVPGPGTQYFGPGTRLLVL.

The rearrangement uses TRBV6-4 and TRBJ2-3, with 8 bases lining up with TRBD1. Germline V gives CDR1 MRHNA, CDR2 SNTAGT. The CDR3 consists of 15 residues. V was clipped by 5 bases and J by 5 bases; unmatched bases: 9. The CDR3 DNA is TGTGCCAGCAGTAGCCGGGACAGGAGTGTAGATACGCAGTATTTT. Encoded protein: CASSSRDRSVDTQYF.

The rearrangement links TRBV7-8 to TRBJ2-1; D remains ambiguous. V lost 1 base to trimming and J lost 5 bases, with 9 bases between them. Germline CDR1 is SGHVS and CDR2 is FQNEAQ. The CDR3 consists of 14 residues. The CDR3 sequence is CASSLVQLNNEQFF. Written as DNA, the CDR3 is TGTGCCAGCAGCTTAGTGCAGTTGAACAATGAGCAGTTCTTC.

In DNA form, the CDR3 reads TGTGCCAGCAGGAGGACAGGGGGGTCCAATGAGCAGTTCTTC. This gives the protein CASRRTGGSNEQFF. The chain is built from TRBV6-5 and TRBJ2-1, with 10 nucleotides matching TRBD1. Trimming removed 6 bases from V and 6 bases from J; junction bases left unmatched: 5. The CDR3 runs to 14 residues. The germline V gene encodes CDR1 MNHEY and CDR2 SVGAGI.

The chain is built from TRBV19 and TRBJ2-7; 11 bases fit TRBD1. After removal of 10 bases from V and 7 bases from J, the junction contained 9 bases not matched to a gene. The CDR3 totals 13 residues. Per germline, CDR1 LNHDA and CDR2 SQIVND (reference sequence). CDR3 residues: CATQDRGLGEQYF. DNA of the CDR3: TGTGCCACCCAGGACAGGGGGCTAGGGGAGCAGTACTTC.